Here is one TCR beta chain with its context. The data originate from a study of blood T cell repertoires in COVID-19. Study overall: Samples taken during acute and convalescent COVID-19 were collected in the United States, Italy and Spain. T cells, B-cell-depleted T cells, or PBMCs supplied cDNA or gDNA.

Original processing methods: Reference gene primer amplification yielded estimated nucleated cell counts. Libraries were prepared by immunoSEQ multiplex PCR; TCRdb keeps only in-frame clonotypes and omits some of them. That table is the source of V, J and clone size, and D and trimming were worked out from the DNA. Of 150,000 or so clones listed, around 90% were seen once; the top ten hold 20% to 30%. The sequenced material came from peripheral blood. This receptor was obtained from a man between 60 and 75 years old with acute or convalescent COVID-19.

The CDR3 here is CAISESRTSGNEQYF. DNA for the CDR3: TGTGCCATCAGTGAGTCAAGGACTAGCGGAAACGAGCAGTACTTC. The chain links TRBV10-3 to TRBJ2-7; TRBD2 agrees at 10 bases. Looked up from germline, CDR1 is ENHRY and CDR2 is SYGVKD. CDR3 size: 15 residues. The V and J ends lost 0 bases and 5 bases, in that order; junction bases with no gene match: 4.